These 30 T cell receptor beta chains came from one sample sequenced in a study of a mutant IDH1 vaccine in newly diagnosed glioma. Their specific antigens are unknown. Generated by immunoSEQ multiplex PCR, the TCRdb table keeps only in-frame clones and is missing some. The sample consists of roughly 43,000 clones, approximately 86% of them appearing once. The time point is: week 47, end of study. The content of each vaccine dose was 300 ug of mutant IDH1 20-mer peptide, and topical imiquimod accompanied it. The sample consisted of PBMCs, taken from a glioma patient whose treatment included an IDH1 peptide vaccine. These receptors came from a man younger than 35 with glioma. Some clones in this sample may be carry-over from other donors' samples.

The chain uses TRBV15 and TRBJ1-5; 9 bases fit TRBD1. CDR1 and CDR2 from the germline V gene are LNHNV and YYDKDF (reference sequence). The V and J ends lost 5 bases and 7 bases, in that order; junction bases with no gene match: 6. The CDR3 is made up of 14 amino acids. CDR3 residues: CATSVGTGHQPQHF. CDR3 in DNA: TGTGCCACCAGCGTGGGGACAGGGCACCAGCCCCAGCATTTT.

This chain connects TRBV2 to TRBJ1-6, with no clear D. CDR3 length: 10 amino acids. From germline, CDR1 is SNHLY and CDR2 FYNNEI. Trimming removed 6 bases at V and 9 bases at J, with 3 bases between. The CDR3 region has the DNA TGTGCCAGCAGACCTTCACCCCTCCACTTT. Protein product: CASRPSPLHF.

This sequence joins TRBV4-2 and TRBJ1-4; no definite D call. This CDR3 comprises 15 residues. Trimming pared 4 bases from V and 4 bases from J, leaving 13 bases between. Germline V gene data show CDR1 as LGHNA and CDR2 as YNFKEQ. CDR3 DNA sequence: TGTGCCAGCAGCCCTTCAGCGGCCCGTAATGAAAAACTGTTTTTT. It translates to CASSPSAARNEKLFF.

The rearrangement joins TRBV4-2 to TRBJ1-2; 7 bases are a match to TRBD1. The CDR3 extends over 15 amino acids. V lost 4 bases and J lost 14; bases outside the gene matches: 19. CDR1 LGHNA and CDR2 YNFKEQ come from the germline V gene. CDR3 protein: CASSLTFGTASVGTF. CDR3 DNA: TGTGCCAGCAGCCTCACATTCGGGACAGCCTCGGTGGGGACCTTC.

This clone has just a few counts. V usage is TRBV5-1 and J usage is TRBJ1-1, with 11 bases matching TRBD1. V shed 4 bases and J 5 bases; nucleotides not matched to a gene: 4. The germline V gene has CDR1 SGHRS and CDR2 YFSETQ. The CDR3 is 14 amino acids. The CDR3 DNA follows: TGCGCCAGCAGCACCGGACAGGGGGCGACTGAAGCTTTCTTT. Its protein product is CASSTGQGATEAFF.

The chain recombines TRBV5-4 with TRBJ2-2, with 9 bases lining up with TRBD1. Looked up from germline, CDR1 is SGHNT and CDR2 is YYREEE (reference sequence). There are 16 residues in the CDR3. Losses at the gene ends were 3 bases for V and 7 bases for J; bases not matched to a gene: 10. The DNA of the CDR3 is TGTGCCAGCAGCTGGGGGTTACAGGGGGCGGTCGGGGAGCTGTTTTTT. Encoded protein: CASSWGLQGAVGELFF.

Sample share makes this clone medium-sized. The chain has TRBV7-9 and TRBJ2-7; 12 nucleotides agree with TRBD2. V trimming: 6 bases; J trimming: 6 bases; junction bases outside the gene matches: 6. CDR1 is SEHNR, CDR2 FQNEAQ, per germline (reference sequence). The length of the CDR3 is 14 residues. In nucleotides, the CDR3 is TGTGCCAGCAGTCCTAGCGGGAGGGCCGGCGAGCAGTACTTC. It encodes CASSPSGRAGEQYF.

The CDR3 nucleotides are TGTGCCAGCAGCGAGCCGATGGGGATTAATGGCTACACCTTC. Protein product: CASSEPMGINGYTF. The chain links TRBV9 to TRBJ1-2; D gene uncertain. V dropped 3 bases and J dropped 6 bases, with 15 bases sitting between them. The CDR3 runs to 14 residues. CDR1 is SGDLS, CDR2 YYNGEE, per germline.

J is TRBJ1-1 and V is TRBV30; possible D gene TRBD1, 6 bases. Trimming took 8 bases from V and 1 from J, leaving 14 bases between them. Germline CDR1 and CDR2: GTSNPN and SVGIG (reference sequence). The CDR3 spans 13 residues. The CDR3 DNA reads as TGTGCCGGAGGCCGGGGGCGGAACACTGAAGCTTTCTTT. This encodes CAGGRGRNTEAFF.

The V call is TRBV14, the J call TRBJ1-6; no definite D call. The V and J ends lost 1 base and 8 bases respectively, with 6 bases between them. Germline assignment: CDR1 SGHDN and CDR2 FVKESK. This CDR3 has 13 residues. The CDR3 protein is CASSQGQYSPLHF. The CDR3, as DNA: TGTGCCAGCAGCCAAGGGCAGTATTCACCCCTCCACTTT.

The chain joins TRBV14 to TRBJ2-4; maybe TRBD1 (6 bases). Looked up from germline, CDR1 is SGHDN and CDR2 is FVKESK. V lost 5 bases to trimming and J lost 2 bases, with 13 bases between them. The CDR3 totals 15 residues. The CDR3 sequence: CASSDNRETKNIQYF. CDR3 nucleotides: TGTGCCAGCAGCGACAACAGGGAGACCAAAAACATTCAGTACTTC.

The chain couples TRBV18 to TRBJ1-5; TRBD1 agrees at 9 bases. This CDR3 is built from 18 residues. Germline assignment: CDR1 KGHSH and CDR2 LQKENI. V lost 2 bases to trimming and J lost 5 bases; unmatched junction nucleotides: 13. CDR3 DNA: TGTGCCAGCTCACCAACTTTATCCAGGACAGGGGTTGATCAGCCCCAGCATTTT. Protein product: CASSPTLSRTGVDQPQHF.

This clone was counted a single time. The chain joins TRBV7-2 to TRBJ1-3; TRBD1 aligns across 8 bases. After removal of 1 base from V and 4 bases from J, the junction contained 3 bases not matched to a gene. The CDR3 runs 15 residues. Germline loops: CDR1 SGHTA, CDR2 FQGNSA. The CDR3 DNA reads as TGTGCCAGCAGCTTAGTCAGGGGGCCCGGAAACACCATATATTTT. It specifies CASSLVRGPGNTIYF.

The chain links TRBV6-1 to TRBJ2-7; TRBD1 agrees at 7 bases. Germline V lookup: CDR1 MNHNS, CDR2 SASEGT. The V gene end was trimmed by 5 bases and the J gene end by 3 bases; junction bases not matched to a gene: 7. The CDR3 spans 14 residues. This CDR3 reads CASSKGQYLYEQYF. In DNA form, the CDR3 reads TGTGCCAGCAGTAAGGGACAGTACCTCTACGAGCAGTACTTC.

This clone was seen only once. The chain uses TRBV15 and TRBJ1-5, with TRBD1 matching over 7 bases. Germline CDR1 reads LNHNV; CDR2 reads YYDKDF (reference sequence). This CDR3 contains 15 residues. The V and J ends lost 5 bases and 1 base, in that order; junction bases with no gene match: 5. The CDR3 is CATSLDRVSNQPQHF. In nucleotides, the CDR3 is TGTGCCACCAGCCTCGACAGGGTAAGCAATCAGCCCCAGCATTTT.

The chain uses TRBV7-2 and TRBJ1-2; TRBD1 is a possible D gene (5 bases). CDR1 SGHTA and CDR2 FQGNSA come from the germline V gene. Trimming removed 2 bases at V and 8 bases at J, with 12 bases between. This CDR3 has 13 amino acids. CDR3 residues: CASSLRTSDGYTF. The CDR3 bases are TGTGCCAGCAGCTTAAGGACATCAGACGGCTACACCTTC. The variable domain in full, with the rest retrieved from reference TRBV7-2 and TRBJ1-2, is GAGVSQSPSNKVTEKGKDVELRCDPISGHTALYWYRQSLGQGLEFLIYFQGNSAPDKSGLPSDRFSAERTGGSVSTLTIQRTQQEDSAVYLCASSLRTSDGYTFGSGTRLTVV.

This clone appeared once. The genes are TRBV28 and TRBJ2-6; 10 nucleotides line up with TRBD1. After removal of 3 bases from V and 2 bases from J, the junction contained 4 bases not matched to a gene. The CDR3 consists of 17 residues. From germline, CDR1 is MDHEN and CDR2 SYDVKM. In DNA, the CDR3 is TGTGCCAGCAGTTTGGCTGGACAGGGGGCTGGGGCCAACGTCCTGACTTTC. Its protein is CASSLAGQGAGANVLTF.

The rearrangement uses TRBV30 and TRBJ2-5; D ambiguous. The germline gives CDR1 GTSNPN, CDR2 SVGIG (reference sequence). The CDR3 length is 14 residues. V gave up 2 bases and J gave up 8 bases, with 18 bases separating them. For the CDR3, the DNA is TGTGCCTGGAGTCCGGATAGTAGAGTTGCAACCCAGTACTTC. Translating gives CAWSPDSRVATQYF.

The chain carries TRBV10-3 and TRBJ1-6; 10 bases align to TRBD1. CDR1 and CDR2 from the germline V gene are ENHRY and SYGVKD. The CDR3 covers 19 residues. J gave up 7 bases and V 8 bases, and 20 bases lay outside the gene matches. In DNA form, the CDR3 reads TGTGCCATCTCAAAGACGGGACAGGGGAATCAATACCCAAATTCACCCCTCCACTTT. Translating gives CAISKTGQGNQYPNSPLHF.

The chain joins TRBV29-1 to TRBJ2-7, with unresolved D. This CDR3 region has 13 residues. Germline V gene lookup returns CDR1 SQVTM and CDR2 ANQGSEA. Trimming left V 3 bases short and J 0 bases short, with 9 bases between. In DNA form, the CDR3 reads TGCAGCGTTGACAGGTTAGACTCCTACGAGCAGTACTTC. Translated: CSVDRLDSYEQYF.

This clone was picked up one time. The chain joins TRBV9 to TRBJ2-3; no reliable D call. This CDR3 contains 16 residues. V was shortened by 2 bases and J by 4 bases, with 17 bases between the two germline ends. Germline V gene lookup returns CDR1 SGDLS and CDR2 YYNGEE. The CDR3 reads CASSVTYSDRADTQYF. The CDR3 coding sequence is TGTGCCAGCAGCGTTACCTATTCGGACCGGGCAGATACGCAGTATTTT.

The chain is built from TRBV13 and TRBJ2-7; possibly TRBD1 for D (5 bases). V shed 4 bases and J shed 2 bases, with 12 bases lying between them. CDR1 and CDR2 (germline): PRHDT, FYEKMQ (reference sequence). This CDR3 has 14 residues. This CDR3 is CASSSDRQTYEQYF. CDR3 sequence (DNA): TGTGCCAGCAGCTCAGACAGACAAACCTACGAGCAGTACTTC.

The chain carries TRBV4-2 and TRBJ1-6, with unresolved D. The CDR3 totals 16 residues. Germline V gene sequence: CDR1 LGHNA, CDR2 YNFKEQ. V lost 0 bases and J 7 bases, leaving 13 bases between the germline ends. CDR3 residues: CASSQEWTGSNSPLHF. CDR3 coding DNA: TGTGCCAGCAGCCAAGAGTGGACCGGGTCCAATTCACCCCTCCACTTT.

This chain connects TRBV5-1 to TRBJ2-7, with a weak D call TRBD2 (5 bases). Between the trimmed V and J ends, which lost 0 bases and 5 bases, there was a span of 15 bases. The germline CDR1 and CDR2 sequences are SGHRS and YFSETQ. CDR3 size: 15 residues. The CDR3 DNA reads TGCGCCAGCAGCTTGGAACCGGGAATAGGCCACGAGCAGTACTTC. Its translation is CASSLEPGIGHEQYF.

The chain combines TRBV25-1 with TRBJ2-1, with D perhaps matching TRBD1 (6 bases). V was trimmed by 5 bases and J by 2 bases, leaving 13 bases between them. The length of the CDR3 is 15 residues. The germline gives CDR1 MGHDK, CDR2 SYGVNS. This CDR3 reads CASSHRALTYNEQFF. The DNA of the CDR3 is TGTGCCAGCAGTCACAGGGCCCTCACCTACAATGAGCAGTTCTTC.

The V gene is TRBV2, the J gene TRBJ2-7; the match to TRBD2 covers 9 bases. The trim removed 7 bases at V and 5 bases at J, leaving 6 bases unmatched. CDR1 and CDR2 from the germline V gene are SNHLY and FYNNEI. This CDR3 has 13 amino acids. In DNA, the CDR3 is TGTGCCAGCAAGGGAGCGGGGGGCCACGAGCAGTACTTC. Amino acids: CASKGAGGHEQYF.

The chain carries TRBV25-1 and TRBJ2-6; no reliable D call. The CDR3 is 17 amino acids. V was clipped by 2 bases and J by 2 bases, with 13 bases between them. Germline CDR1 is MGHDK and CDR2 is SYGVNS. CDR3 residues: CASSEPPLGTGANVLTF. Written as DNA, the CDR3 is TGTGCCAGCAGTGAACCCCCGTTGGGGACTGGGGCCAACGTCCTGACTTTC.

This clone has only a few counts. The V and J genes are TRBV5-4 and TRBJ2-7; the match to TRBD1 covers 7 bases. CDR1 is SGHNT, CDR2 YYREEE, per germline (reference sequence). V gave up 4 bases and J gave up 0 bases; unmatched junction bases: 4. The CDR3 loop spans 14 amino acids. In DNA, the CDR3 is TGTGCCAGCAGCCCGACAGGGTCCTCCTACGAGCAGTACTTC. Amino acid sequence: CASSPTGSSYEQYF.

V usage is TRBV7-9 and J usage is TRBJ2-7; D remains unclear. Per germline, CDR1 SEHNR and CDR2 FQNEAQ (reference sequence). Trimming left V 1 base short and J 2 bases short, with 9 bases between. The length of the CDR3 is 14 residues. The CDR3 DNA reads TGTGCCAGCAGCTTAGTCGGGCCAACCTACGAGCAGTACTTC. It encodes CASSLVGPTYEQYF.

The rearrangement joins TRBV2 to TRBJ1-4; D remains unclear. V was shortened by 7 bases and J by 8 bases, with 17 bases between the two germline ends. CDR1 SNHLY and CDR2 FYNNEI come from the germline V gene. This CDR3 comprises 14 residues. The CDR3 DNA reads as TGTGCCAGCAATCGGGGTACGGGTCAGGAAAAACTGTTTTTT. Translated, it gives CASNRGTGQEKLFF.